The 5 T cell receptor beta chains in this list originate from one sample, sequenced in a study of blood T cell repertoires in COVID-19. Method: immunoSEQ multiplex PCR; TCRdb's copy keeps in-frame clones and lacks some. In the table there are under 300,000 clones, 86% of which are singletons. The specimen was peripheral blood. These receptors came from a man at least 80 years old with acute or convalescent COVID-19.

The V and J genes are TRBV11-3 and TRBJ2-1, with D possibly matching TRBD2 (6 bases). The CDR3 is 14 amino acids. Germline CDR1 reads SGHNT; CDR2 reads YENEEA. Trimming took 0 bases from V and 7 from J, leaving 10 bases between them. The CDR3 nucleotides are TGTGCCAGCAGCTTAGACGAGACTAGGAATGAGCAGTTCTTC. Translating gives CASSLDETRNEQFF.

The chain recombines TRBV28 with TRBJ1-2; TRBD1 matches at 9 bases. The germline V gene has CDR1 MDHEN and CDR2 SYDVKM. This CDR3 has 13 residues. With V trimmed by 6 bases and J by 8 bases, 7 bases remained unmatched. The CDR3 DNA reads as TGTGCCAGCAGACTACAGGGGGCCCGAGGCTACACCTTC. Translated: CASRLQGARGYTF.

The chain has TRBV7-6 and TRBJ2-7, with 11 bases aligning to TRBD2. Losses at the gene ends were 3 bases for V and 7 bases for J; bases not matched to a gene: 11. Germline lookup yields CDR1 SGHVS and CDR2 FNYEAQ. This CDR3 comprises 16 residues. The CDR3 here is CASSFSGTSGQREQYF. The CDR3 region has the DNA TGTGCCAGCAGCTTCTCCGGGACTAGCGGCCAAAGGGAGCAGTACTTC.

The rearrangement uses TRBV18 and TRBJ1-1; 7 bases are shared with TRBD1. Germline V CDR1 and CDR2: KGHSH, LQKENI. There are 14 residues in the CDR3. V trimming: 5 bases; J trimming: 5 bases; junction bases outside the gene matches: 8. Written as DNA, the CDR3 is TGTGCCAGCTCAGAAGACAGGGCTAGGACTGAAGCTTTCTTT. Amino acid sequence: CASSEDRARTEAFF.

This clone was picked up one time. The V call is TRBV2, the J call TRBJ2-1; 8 nucleotides line up with TRBD2. Germline CDR1 and CDR2: SNHLY and FYNNEI. There are 12 residues in the CDR3. After removal of 4 bases from V and 14 bases from J, the junction contained 7 bases not matched to a gene. The CDR3 reads CASSGTGTREFF. CDR3 nucleotides: TGTGCCAGCAGTGGGACCGGGACTAGGGAGTTCTTC. Drawing the rest from reference TRBV2 and TRBJ2-1, the complete variable domain is EPEVTQTPSHQVTQMGQEVILRCVPISNHLYFYWYRQILGQKVEFLVSFYNNEISEKSEIFDDQFSVERPDGSNFTLKIRSTKLEDSAMYFCASSGTGTREFFGPGTRLTVL.